This T cell receptor beta chain was sequenced in a study of Tregs in tolerant kidney transplant recipients. Thawed PBMCs were FACS-sorted into unstimulated CD4+CD25+CD127- regulatory T cells, CD4+CD25- non-regulatory cells, CD4 and CD8 cells. Germline CDR1 and CDR2: MDHEN and SYDVKM. This CDR3 is 14 amino acids long. The V gene lost 5 bases and the J gene lost 6 bases, with 16 bases spanning the gap. Using immunoSEQ multiplex PCR, the repertoire was profiled, and TCRdb retains in-frame clones only, with some absent. The sample yields tens of thousands of clones, over 85% seen once. The V gene is TRBV28, the J gene TRBJ2-5; tentatively, D is TRBD1 (7 bases). The source was CD4+ T cells from blood, collected before the transplant. This clonotype was obtained from a human donor who received a combined kidney and bone marrow transplant. Here the CDR3 DNA reads TGTGCCAGCAGTCCAGGGGGGTCTCTAAAGACCCAGTACTTC. Its protein is CASSPGGSLKTQYF.